This TCR beta chain derives from a study of identical twins. This clonotype was seen repeatedly, ten times or more. Its cognate antigen is unknown. The CDR3 extends over 12 amino acids. The V end lost 3 bases, the J end lost 6 bases, and 6 bases lay between the germline ends. CDR1 is SEHNR and CDR2 is FQNEAQ in the germline V gene (reference sequence). Study-level findings and limits: Invariant T cells like MAIT and iNKT could partly confound the zero-insertion analyses. Weaker excess twin sharing was seen among beta out-of-frame sequences.

A universal primer site arose from template switching, and cDNA bore unique molecular identifiers. TCRdb re-derived calls from the 5' RACE reads in MiXCR, one entry per CDR3 protein. The sample contains under 450,000 distinct CDR3 sequences, about 18% of which appear only once. This sequence originates from a man aged 50-60 years in good health. The sample was naive T cells sorted from blood. The chain combines TRBV7-9 with TRBJ2-1; D ambiguous. CDR3 DNA: TGTGCCAGCAGCTTGAACGGCAATGAGCAGTTCTTC. It codes for CASSLNGNEQFF.